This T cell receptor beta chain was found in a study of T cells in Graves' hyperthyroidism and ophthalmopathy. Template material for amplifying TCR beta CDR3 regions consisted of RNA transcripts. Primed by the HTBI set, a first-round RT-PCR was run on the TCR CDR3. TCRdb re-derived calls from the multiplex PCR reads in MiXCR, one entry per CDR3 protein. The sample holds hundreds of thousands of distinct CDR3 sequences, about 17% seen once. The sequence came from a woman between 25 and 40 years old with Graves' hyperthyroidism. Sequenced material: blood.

CDR3 nucleotides: TGCAGTGCTAGAGATCACACTTGGGGAAGCAATCAGCCCCAGCATTTT. Encoded protein: CSARDHTWGSNQPQHF. J is TRBJ1-5 and V is TRBV20-1; D is undetermined. V lost 0 bases and J lost 1, with 13 bases in between. Germline-derived CDR1 and CDR2 are DFQATT and SNEGSKA (reference sequence). CDR3 length: 16 amino acids.